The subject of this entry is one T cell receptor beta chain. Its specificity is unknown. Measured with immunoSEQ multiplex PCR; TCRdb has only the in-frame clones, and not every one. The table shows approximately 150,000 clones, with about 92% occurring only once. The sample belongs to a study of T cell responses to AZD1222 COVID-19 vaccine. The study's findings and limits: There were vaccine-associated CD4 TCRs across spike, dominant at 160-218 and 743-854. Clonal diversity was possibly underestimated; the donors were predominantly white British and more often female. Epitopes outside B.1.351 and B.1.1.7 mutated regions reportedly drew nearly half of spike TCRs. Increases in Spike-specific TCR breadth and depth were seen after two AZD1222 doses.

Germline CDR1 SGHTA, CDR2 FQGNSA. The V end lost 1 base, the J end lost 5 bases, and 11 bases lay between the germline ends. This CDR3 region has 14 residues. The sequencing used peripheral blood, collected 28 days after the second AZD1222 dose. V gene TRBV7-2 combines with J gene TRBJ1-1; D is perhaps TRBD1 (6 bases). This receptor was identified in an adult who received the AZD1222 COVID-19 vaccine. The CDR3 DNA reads TGTGCCAGCAGCTTAGGTAGGGGGGGGACTGAAGCTTTCTTT. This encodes CASSLGRGGTEAFF.